These 21 T cell receptor beta chains share one sample of origin, sequenced in a study of blood T cells in healthy people across ages. Alongside a J-beta primer mix, a sample-barcoded 5' primer served in a second PCR lasting roughly 7 to 11 cycles. TCRdb processed the 5' RACE reads anew with MiXCR; each CDR3 protein has one entry. The top ten hold roughly 24% of the sample, which has over 600,000 distinct CDR3 sequences, about 61% seen once. The sample comprised blood. These receptors came from a man aged 40-49 years in good health.

This clonotype was detected once. The CDR3 DNA follows: TGCGCCAGCAGTGATCAGACAGGGGGAGAAACAGATACGCAGTATTTT. Its translation is CASSDQTGGETDTQYF. The rearrangement uses TRBV10-2 and TRBJ2-3; 9 bases line up with TRBD1. V lost 3 bases and J lost 3; bases outside the gene matches: 7. Germline CDR1 and CDR2: WSHSY and SAAADI. The CDR3 length is 16 residues.

The genes are TRBV29-1 and TRBJ2-1; D could derive from TRBD1 or TRBD2 (5 bases each). The V end lost 3 bases, the J end lost 7 bases, and 19 bases lay between the germline ends. The germline CDR1 and CDR2 sequences are SQVTM and ANQGSEA. The CDR3 is made up of 15 amino acids. CDR3 protein: CSVDMAGQGGNEQFF. The CDR3 DNA follows: TGCAGCGTTGATATGGCCGGGCAGGGCGGGAATGAGCAGTTCTTC.

The rearrangement links TRBV7-2 to TRBJ1-1; D is unclear. CDR1 is SGHTA and CDR2 is FQGNSA in the germline V gene. CDR3 size: 12 residues. Trimming took 5 bases from V and 4 from J, leaving 8 bases between them. This CDR3 is CASSLIVTEAFF. The DNA of the CDR3 is TGTGCCAGCAGCCTAATCGTCACTGAAGCTTTCTTT.

Only a few counts were recorded for this clonotype. Compared with germline, one end of the junction differs, possibly owing to a read error. This chain connects TRBV24-1 to TRBJ2-4; perhaps D is TRBD1 or TRBD2 (5 bases each). Germline lookup yields CDR1 KGHDR and CDR2 SFDVKD. The CDR3 has 16 residues. The CDR3 sequence: CATSDPSGGAKNIRYF. CDR3 DNA: TGTGCCACCAGTGACCCGAGCGGTGGGGCCAAAAACATTCGGTACTTC.

This clonotype was seen a few times. This chain connects TRBV6-2 or TRBV6-3 to TRBJ2-1; a weak D match, TRBD2 (5 bases). The V gene's germline CDR1 is MNHEY and CDR2 SVGEGT. The V end lost 3 bases, the J end lost 8 bases, and 14 bases lay between the germline ends. The CDR3 consists of 14 residues. In DNA form, the CDR3 reads TGTGCCAGCAGTTATCGAGGGAACAATTATGAGCAGTTCTTC. Translating it yields CASSYRGNNYEQFF.

The rearrangement links TRBV27 to TRBJ2-5; D not certain. Trimming pared 0 bases from V and 7 bases from J, leaving 9 bases between. The V gene's germline CDR1 is MNHEY and CDR2 SMNVEV (reference sequence). The length of the CDR3 is 13 residues. The CDR3 nucleotides read TGTGCCAGCAGTTTATCCCCCTCCGGGACCCAGTACTTC. Its protein product is CASSLSPSGTQYF.

This clonotype came up a few times. This sequence joins TRBV2 and TRBJ2-5; D is perhaps TRBD2 (6 bases). CDR1 SNHLY and CDR2 FYNNEI come from the germline V gene. CDR3 length: 13 residues. Deletions cut 7 bases from V and 1 base from J, with 10 bases between. CDR3: CASKTSSQETQYF. The CDR3 nucleotides read TGTGCCAGCAAGACTAGTTCCCAAGAGACCCAGTACTTC.

This clonotype was observed a few times. The V gene is TRBV11-1, the J gene TRBJ2-5; a weak D match, TRBD2 (5 bases). Germline V CDR1 and CDR2: SGHAT, FQDESV (reference sequence). The CDR3 is 13 residues long. The V end was cut by 8 bases, the J end by 3 bases, with 13 bases between. The CDR3 DNA is TGTGCCAGCGGTAAAGGACTTGAAGAGACCCAGTACTTC. Its protein is CASGKGLEETQYF.

This clonotype appeared a few times. The gene calls are TRBV6-2 or TRBV6-3 and TRBJ1-2, with unresolved D. The CDR3 spans 15 residues. The germline V and J ends were trimmed by 6 bases and 5 bases, with 19 bases remaining between them. Germline assignment: CDR1 MNHEY and CDR2 SVGEGT. The CDR3 here is CASSPRTRMDYGYTF. The CDR3 coding sequence is TGTGCCAGCAGCCCCCGGACCCGTATGGATTATGGCTACACCTTC.

The V gene is TRBV29-1, the J gene TRBJ2-3, with D perhaps matching TRBD1 or TRBD2 (5 bases each). CDR3 size: 13 residues. Germline assignment: CDR1 SQVTM and CDR2 ANQGSEA. Trimming pared 3 bases from V and 2 bases from J, leaving 9 bases between. The CDR3 reads CSVDRGVTDTQYF. DNA for the CDR3: TGCAGCGTTGACAGAGGGGTCACAGATACGCAGTATTTT.

This clonotype was observed a handful of times. The chain recombines TRBV7-9 with TRBJ2-1; tentatively, D is TRBD2 (5 bases). CDR1 and CDR2 (germline): SEHNR, FQNEAQ (reference sequence). The CDR3 length is 13 residues. V gave up 5 bases and J gave up 5 bases, with 10 bases separating them. The CDR3 DNA reads as TGTGCCAGCAGCAACGGACTCGACAATGAGCAGTTCTTC. Its translation: CASSNGLDNEQFF.

V usage is TRBV7-2 and J usage is TRBJ2-1, with D unresolved. TRBJ2-7 explains the end of the DNA better; the J call may be wrong. CDR3 length equals 14 residues. Germline assignment: CDR1 SGHTA and CDR2 FQGNSA. The CDR3 nucleotides read TGTGCCAGCAGCTTAGGCACGCCGACCTACGAGCAGTACTTC. As protein: CASSLGTPTYEQYF.

The V gene is TRBV20-1, the J gene TRBJ2-3; 14 positions agree with TRBD2. The CDR3 has 14 residues. V was clipped by 5 bases and J by 5 bases; unmatched bases: 3. Germline CDR1 is DFQATT and CDR2 is SNEGSKA (reference sequence). Here the CDR3 reads CSAETSGRGDTQYF. CDR3 coding DNA: TGCAGTGCTGAGACTAGCGGGAGGGGAGATACGCAGTATTTT.

The CDR3 spells CASYGDMPLYEQYF. The CDR3 DNA sequence: TGTGCCAGCTATGGGGACATGCCCCTCTACGAGCAGTACTTC. The chain employs TRBV28 and TRBJ2-7; possible D gene TRBD1, 6 bases. V lost 8 bases to trimming and J lost 3 bases, with 17 bases between them. Germline CDR1 is MDHEN and CDR2 is SYDVKM. CDR3 length: 14 amino acids.

The genes are TRBV28 and TRBJ2-4; the D is unclear. The DNA end lines up better with TRBJ2-5; the J call may be wrong. The CDR3 contains 13 residues. CDR1 and CDR2 from the germline V gene are MDHEN and SYDVKM. CDR3 sequence reads: CASGDGQQETQYF. CDR3 in DNA: TGTGCCAGCGGAGACGGTCAGCAAGAGACCCAGTACTTC.

This clonotype has a single count. The chain recombines TRBV15 with TRBJ1-1, with 7 bases that match TRBD1. The CDR3 is 15 residues long. V was clipped by 1 base and J by 9 bases; unmatched bases: 11. Germline CDR1 is LNHNV and CDR2 is YYDKDF (reference sequence). Here the CDR3 reads CATSRATGARFQAFF. Written as DNA, the CDR3 is TGTGCCACCAGCAGAGCCACAGGGGCCCGTTTTCAAGCTTTCTTT.

Turning to this clonotype: An end of the junction does not agree with germline; a read error may underlie this. V gene TRBV11-3 combines with J gene TRBJ2-1, with 8 bases lining up with TRBD1. The length of the CDR3 is 13 residues. CDR1 is SGHNT, CDR2 YENEEA, per germline. For the CDR3, the DNA is TGTGTCAGCAGCCTAAGGACAGGGTATGAGCAGTTCTTC. Protein sequence: CVSSLRTGYEQFF.

The chain has TRBV25-1 and TRBJ1-2; D might be TRBD1 (6 bases). Trimming took 3 bases from V and 4 from J, leaving 15 bases between them. Germline V CDR1 and CDR2: MGHDK, SYGVNS. This CDR3 region has 15 residues. The CDR3 DNA sequence: TGTGCCAGCAGTGATCCATCGACAGGAGCCTATGGCTACACCTTC. Encoded protein: CASSDPSTGAYGYTF.

The rearrangement uses TRBV4-3 and TRBJ2-1, with TRBD2 matching over 12 bases. CDR1 is LGHNA, CDR2 YSLEER, per germline. V dropped 1 base and J dropped 1; count of bases not matched to a gene: 14. CDR3 length: 21 amino acids. The CDR3: CASSQGIRLAGVSASYNEQFF. CDR3 nucleotide sequence: TGCGCCAGCAGCCAAGGAATCCGACTAGCGGGAGTATCGGCGTCCTACAATGAGCAGTTCTTC.

This clonotype was seen only once. The chain uses TRBV25-1 and TRBJ1-1; 7 nucleotides match TRBD1. Germline CDR1 reads MGHDK; CDR2 reads SYGVNS. Trimming took 4 bases from V and 7 from J; bases not matched to a gene: 6. The CDR3 sequence is 13 residues long. CDR3 sequence (DNA): TGTGCCAGCAGTGGGGGGTGGGACAGTGAAGCTTTCTTT. Its protein is CASSGGWDSEAFF. Variable domain in full (rest from reference TRBV25-1 and TRBJ1-1): EADIYQTPRYLVIGTGKKITLECSQTMGHDKMYWYQQDPGMELHLIHYSYGVNSTEKGDLSSESTVSRIRTEHFPLTLESARPSHTSQYLCASSGGWDSEAFFGQGTRLTVV.

This clonotype was found a few times. The chain couples TRBV20-1 to TRBJ1-1; the match to TRBD1 covers 10 bases. The CDR3 totals 18 residues. V lost 5 bases and J lost 0; bases outside the gene matches: 15. The germline CDR1 and CDR2 sequences are DFQATT and SNEGSKA (reference sequence). CDR3 DNA: TGCAGTGCTCCCTTGGGACAGGGGCTGGGGTTAATGAACACTGAAGCTTTCTTT. This codes for CSAPLGQGLGLMNTEAFF.